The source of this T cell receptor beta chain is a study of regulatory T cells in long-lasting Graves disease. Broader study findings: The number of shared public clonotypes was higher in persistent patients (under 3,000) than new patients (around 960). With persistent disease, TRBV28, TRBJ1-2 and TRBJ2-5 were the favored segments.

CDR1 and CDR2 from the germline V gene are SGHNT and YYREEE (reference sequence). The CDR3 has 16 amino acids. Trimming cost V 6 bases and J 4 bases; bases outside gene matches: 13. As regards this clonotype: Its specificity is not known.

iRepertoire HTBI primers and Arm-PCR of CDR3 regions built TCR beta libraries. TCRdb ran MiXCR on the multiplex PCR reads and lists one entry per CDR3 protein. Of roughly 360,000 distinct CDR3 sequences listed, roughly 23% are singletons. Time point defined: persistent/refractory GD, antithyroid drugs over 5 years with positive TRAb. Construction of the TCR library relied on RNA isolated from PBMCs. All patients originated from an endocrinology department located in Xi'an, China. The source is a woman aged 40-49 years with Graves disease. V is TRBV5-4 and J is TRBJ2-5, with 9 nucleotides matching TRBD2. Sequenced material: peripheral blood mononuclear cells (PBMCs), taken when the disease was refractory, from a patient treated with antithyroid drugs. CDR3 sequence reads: CASTPGGGRARETQYF. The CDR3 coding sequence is TGTGCCAGCACCCCCGGGGGCGGGAGGGCCAGAGAGACCCAGTACTTC.